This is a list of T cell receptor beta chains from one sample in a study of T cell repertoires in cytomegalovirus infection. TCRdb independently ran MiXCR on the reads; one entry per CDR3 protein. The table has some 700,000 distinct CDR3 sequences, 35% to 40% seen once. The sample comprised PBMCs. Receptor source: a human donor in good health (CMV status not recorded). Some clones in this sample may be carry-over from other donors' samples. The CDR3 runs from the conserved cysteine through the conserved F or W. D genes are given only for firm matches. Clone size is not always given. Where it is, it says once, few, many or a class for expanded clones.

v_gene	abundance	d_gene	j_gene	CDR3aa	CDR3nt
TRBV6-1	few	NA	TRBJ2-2	CASNWYNTNTGELFF	TGTGCCAGCAACTGGTATAACACGAACACCGGGGAGCTGTTTTTT
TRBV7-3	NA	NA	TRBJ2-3	CASSLRGGGANTQYF	TGTGCCAGCAGCTTAAGAGGGGGGGGGGCCAATACGCAGTATTTT
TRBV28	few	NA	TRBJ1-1	CASSTWYDMNTEAFF	TGTGCCAGCAGCACATGGTATGACATGAACACTGAAGCTTTCTTT
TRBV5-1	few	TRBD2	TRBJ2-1	CASSSPPGTSGRNEQFF	TGCGCCAGCAGCTCACCACCCGGGACTAGCGGGAGGAATGAGCAGTTCTTC
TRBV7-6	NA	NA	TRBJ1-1	CASSYPLPEF	TGTGCCAGCAGCTATCCGCTCCCCGAATTT
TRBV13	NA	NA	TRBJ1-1	CASSLGDPEAFF	TGTGCCAGCAGCTTAGGAGATCCTGAAGCTTTCTTT
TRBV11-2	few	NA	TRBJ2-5	CASSYQAASETQYF	TGTGCCAGCAGCTACCAGGCAGCGTCGGAGACCCAGTACTTC
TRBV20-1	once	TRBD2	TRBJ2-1	CSARPGLAGSEQFF	TGCAGTGCTAGACCGGGACTAGCGGGGTCGGAGCAGTTCTTC
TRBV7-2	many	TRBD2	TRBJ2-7	CASSLAASGGARGEQYF	TGTGCCAGCAGCTTAGCCGCTAGCGGGGGAGCACGGGGCGAGCAGTACTTC
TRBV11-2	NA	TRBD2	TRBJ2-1	CASSLDPPGLATYNEQFF	TGTGCCAGCAGCTTAGATCCCCCCGGACTAGCTACTTACAATGAGCAGTTCTTC
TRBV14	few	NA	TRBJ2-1	CASSQGSTFWVAEQFF	TGTGCCAGCAGCCAAGGGAGCACCTTTTGGGTTGCTGAGCAGTTCTTC
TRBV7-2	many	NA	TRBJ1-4	CASSSLGTEKLFF	TGTGCCAGCAGTTCTTTGGGAACAGAAAAACTGTTTTTT
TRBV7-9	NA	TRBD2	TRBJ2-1	CASSSPAGGGLFFNEQFF	TGTGCCAGCAGCTCACCTGCGGGGGGCGGCCTTTTTTTCAATGAGCAGTTCTTC
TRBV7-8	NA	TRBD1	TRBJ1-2	CASSLAGGQYGYTF	TGTGCCAGCAGCTTAGCGGGGGGACAGTATGGCTACACCTTC
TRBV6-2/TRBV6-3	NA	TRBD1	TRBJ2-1	CASNQGAPSYNEQFF	TGTGCCAGCAATCAGGGGGCCCCCTCCTACAATGAGCAGTTCTTC
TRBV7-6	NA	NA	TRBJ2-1	CASSEGPHNEQFF	TGTGCCAGCAGCGAAGGGCCCCACAATGAGCAGTTCTTC
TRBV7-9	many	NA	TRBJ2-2	CASKETANTGELFF	TGTGCCAGCAAAGAGACAGCTAACACCGGGGAGCTGTTTTTT
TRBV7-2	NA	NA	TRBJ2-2	CASSSSPGTYTGELFF	TGTGCCAGCAGCTCGTCCCCCGGGACTTACACCGGGGAGCTGTTTTTT
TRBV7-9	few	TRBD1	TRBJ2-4	CASSTDRDGSKNIQYF	TGTGCCAGCAGCACAGACAGGGATGGATCCAAAAACATTCAGTACTTC
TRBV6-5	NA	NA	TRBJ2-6	CASTSGAGHSGANVLTF	TGTGCCAGCACCTCAGGGGCAGGCCACTCTGGGGCCAACGTCCTGACTTTC
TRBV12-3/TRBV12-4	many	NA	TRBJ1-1	CASTRLIQGVFIWDTEAFF	TGTGCCAGCACCCGACTAATACAGGGAGTTTTTATTTGGGACACTGAAGCTTTCTTT
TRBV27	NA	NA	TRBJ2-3	CASSLSGPAGLADTQYF	TGTGCCAGCAGTTTATCGGGCCCGGCAGGGTTGGCAGATACGCAGTATTTT
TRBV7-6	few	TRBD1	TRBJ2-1	CASSLEQGLEQFF	TGTGCCAGCAGCTTAGAACAGGGGCTTGAGCAGTTCTTC
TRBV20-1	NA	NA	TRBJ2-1	CSAGDNYNEQFF	TGCAGTGCAGGGGACAACTACAATGAGCAGTTCTTC
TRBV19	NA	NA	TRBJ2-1	CASSIGDYNEQFF	TGTGCCAGTAGTATCGGAGACTACAATGAGCAGTTCTTC
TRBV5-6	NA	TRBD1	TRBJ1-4	CASRKGATNEKLFF	TGTGCCAGCAGGAAGGGGGCCACTAATGAAAAACTGTTTTTT
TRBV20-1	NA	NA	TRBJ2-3	CSAKRVAGTDTQYF	TGCAGTGCCAAACGCGTAGCGGGCACAGATACGCAGTATTTT
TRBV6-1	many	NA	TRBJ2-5	CASSVLPGEREETQYF	TGTGCCAGCAGTGTCTTACCAGGGGAGAGAGAAGAGACCCAGTACTTC
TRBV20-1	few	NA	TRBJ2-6	CSAAVISGANVLTF	TGCAGTGCGGCAGTGATCTCTGGGGCCAACGTCCTGACTTTC
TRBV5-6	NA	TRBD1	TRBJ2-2	CASSDNRGWYTGELFF	TGTGCCAGCAGCGACAACAGGGGATGGTACACCGGGGAGCTGTTTTTT
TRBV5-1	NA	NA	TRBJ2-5	CASSLADHQETQYF	TGCGCCAGCAGCTTGGCGGACCACCAAGAGACCCAGTACTTC
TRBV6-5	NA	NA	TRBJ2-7	CASRVTQHSYEQYF	TGTGCCAGCCGGGTGACCCAACACTCCTACGAGCAGTACTTC
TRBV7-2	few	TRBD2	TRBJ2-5	CASSLLGQGGLAGARGETQYF	TGTGCCAGCAGCTTATTGGGACAGGGAGGACTAGCGGGAGCTCGGGGGGAGACCCAGTACTTC
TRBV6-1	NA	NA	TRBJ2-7	CASSDLTRTVSYEQYF	TGTGCCAGCAGTGACCTAACAAGGACAGTCTCCTACGAGCAGTACTTC
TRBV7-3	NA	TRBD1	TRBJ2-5	CASSLSWQGARVTQYF	TGTGCCAGCAGCTTAAGTTGGCAGGGGGCGAGAGTGACCCAGTACTTC
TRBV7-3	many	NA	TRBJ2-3	CASSPGTHTDTQYF	TGTGCCAGCAGCCCAGGGACGCACACAGATACGCAGTATTTT
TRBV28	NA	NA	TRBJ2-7	CASSSTRAPHPSEQYF	TGTGCCAGCAGTTCAACCCGGGCCCCTCACCCTTCCGAGCAGTACTTC
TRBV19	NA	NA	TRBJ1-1	CATSRYQGEAFF	TGTGCCACCTCCCGCTACCAGGGAGAGGCTTTCTTT
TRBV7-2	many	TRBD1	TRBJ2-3	CASSLADRGPDTQYF	TGTGCCAGCAGCTTAGCGGACAGGGGCCCAGATACGCAGTATTTT
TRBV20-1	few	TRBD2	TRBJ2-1	CSAGLRQGRLAGVLNEQFF	TGCAGTGCTGGTTTGAGACAGGGGCGGCTAGCGGGGGTCCTAAATGAGCAGTTCTTC
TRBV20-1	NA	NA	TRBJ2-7	CSARKPGGSYEQYF	TGCAGTGCTAGAAAGCCCGGAGGATCCTACGAGCAGTACTTC
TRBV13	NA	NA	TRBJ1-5	CASSQSGSPDQPQHF	TGTGCCAGCAGCCAAAGCGGTTCCCCTGATCAGCCCCAGCATTTT
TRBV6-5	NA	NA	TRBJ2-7	CASSYSPDYEQYF	TGTGCCAGCAGTTACTCACCAGACTACGAGCAGTACTTC
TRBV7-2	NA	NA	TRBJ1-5	CASSPQGVGDHPQHF	TGTGCCAGCAGCCCACAGGGCGTGGGGGATCATCCCCAGCATTTT
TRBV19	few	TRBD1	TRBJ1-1	CASSAGTGFEAFF	TGTGCCAGTAGTGCCGGGACAGGGTTTGAAGCTTTCTTT
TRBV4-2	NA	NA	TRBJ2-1	CASSQGQPNEQFF	TGTGCCAGCAGCCAAGGACAGCCCAATGAGCAGTTCTTC
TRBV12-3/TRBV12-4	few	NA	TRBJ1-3	CASSFGAGNTIYF	TGTGCCAGCAGTTTTGGAGCTGGAAACACCATATATTTT
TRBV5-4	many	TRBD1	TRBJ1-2	CASSSVPGQGARSYGYTF	TGTGCCAGCAGCTCCGTCCCGGGACAGGGGGCGCGGAGCTATGGCTACACCTTC